A single sample gave rise to the 14 T cell receptor beta chains below, sequenced in a study of blood T cell repertoires in COVID-19. Produced via immunoSEQ multiplex PCR; TCRdb's table is partial and in-frame only. Of some 290,000 clones listed, about nine tenths were seen once; the top ten hold around 10%. The specimen sequenced was peripheral blood. The receptors here all came from a woman in her 30s with COVID-19, enrolled during active disease.

The chain carries TRBV7-2 and TRBJ1-1; 7 bases are shared with TRBD1. V shed 6 bases, J shed 10 bases, and the junction held 8 bases outside the gene matches. Germline V gives CDR1 SGHTA, CDR2 FQGNSA. The CDR3 totals 12 residues. Written as DNA, the CDR3 is TGTGCCAGCAGGCGAGACAGGGTTGCAGCTTTCTTT. This sequence encodes CASRRDRVAAFF.

The CDR3 reads CASSPTGHSNQPQHF. As DNA, the CDR3 is TGTGCCAGCAGTCCGACAGGGCATAGCAATCAGCCCCAGCATTTT. The genes are TRBV21-1 and TRBJ1-5; the DNA was not compared with TRBD1, the D call given in the table. TRBV21-1 constitutes a pseudogene. The CDR3 runs to 15 residues.

This chain links TRBV11-2 with TRBJ2-3, with D possibly matching TRBD2 (6 bases). The CDR3 has 15 residues. Germline CDR1 is SGHAT and CDR2 is FQNNGV. Trimming left V 1 base short and J 3 bases short, with 11 bases between. The CDR3 nucleotides read TGTGCCAGCAGCTTAGGTGGAGGGAAGACAGATACGCAGTATTTT. Protein product: CASSLGGGKTDTQYF.

The chain links TRBV30 to TRBJ2-7; D call uncertain. Germline CDR1 reads GTSNPN; CDR2 reads SVGIG (reference sequence). The CDR3 sequence is 14 residues long. Trimming removed 0 bases at V and 4 bases at J, with 13 bases between. The CDR3 loop is CAWSVVLGAYEQYF. The CDR3 nucleotides read TGTGCCTGGAGTGTGGTACTCGGAGCTTACGAGCAGTACTTC. Drawing the rest from reference TRBV30 and TRBJ2-7, the complete variable domain is SQTIHQWPATLVQPVGSPLSLECTVEGTSNPNLYWYRQAAGRGLQLLFYSVGIGQISSEVPQNLSASRPQDRQFILSSKKLLLSDSGFYLCAWSVVLGAYEQYFGPGTRLTVT.

In DNA, the CDR3 is TGTGCCAGCAGTTCAGGGGGTGGCGAGCAGTACTTC. Protein: CASSSGGGEQYF. The rearrangement uses TRBV28 and TRBJ2-7; 7 nucleotides match TRBD1. With 4 bases clipped from V and 6 bases from J, the junction kept 3 bases outside the gene matches. The CDR3 covers 12 residues. Germline V gives CDR1 MDHEN, CDR2 SYDVKM.

Only one count was recorded for this clone. This chain joins TRBV28 and TRBJ2-1; 13 bases are shared with TRBD2. This CDR3 contains 13 residues. Germline assignment: CDR1 MDHEN and CDR2 SYDVKM. The CDR3 DNA is TGTTCTCACGGACTAGCGGGAGTGGATGAGCAGTTCTTC. Encoded protein: CSHGLAGVDEQFF.

The chain combines TRBV2 with TRBJ1-4; D not certain. This CDR3 region has 12 residues. Germline V gene sequence: CDR1 SNHLY, CDR2 FYNNEI. V was pared by 9 bases and J by 6 bases, with 11 bases between. This CDR3 is CASAEVDEKLFF. The DNA of the CDR3 is TGTGCCAGTGCGGAGGTGGATGAAAAACTGTTTTTT.

J is TRBJ2-2 and V is TRBV19; TRBD2 matches at 10 bases. CDR1 LNHDA and CDR2 SQIVND come from the germline V gene (reference sequence). The junction had 6 bases not matched to a gene; V was cut back by 6 bases and J by 5 bases. The CDR3 runs 15 residues. CDR3 amino acids: CASSRTSGWTGELFF. As DNA, the CDR3 is TGTGCCAGTAGCCGGACTAGCGGTTGGACCGGGGAGCTGTTTTTT. Full variable domain (outside the CDR3, taken from reference TRBV19 and TRBJ2-2): DGGITQSPKYLFRKEGQNVTLSCEQNLNHDAMYWYRQDPGQGLRLIYYSQIVNDFQKGDIAEGYSVSREKKESFPLTVTSAQKNPTAFYLCASSRTSGWTGELFFGEGSRLTVL.

The chain has TRBV2 and TRBJ1-6, with 10 bases matching TRBD1. The ends lost 8 bases at V and 9 bases at J; junction bases unmatched: 7. The CDR3 has 14 residues. Germline-derived CDR1 and CDR2 are SNHLY and FYNNEI. As DNA, the CDR3 is TGTGCCAGCGGTGGGGACAGGGGTAGTTCACCCCTCCACTTT. As protein: CASGGDRGSSPLHF.

This chain uses TRBV4-1 with TRBJ1-4; 7 nucleotides match TRBD1. Germline V lookup: CDR1 MGHRA, CDR2 YSYEKL. Trimming removed 4 bases from V and 6 bases from J; junction bases left unmatched: 8. The CDR3 loop spans 15 amino acids. CDR3 sequence: CASSRAGQEYEKLFF. CDR3 bases: TGCGCCAGCAGCCGCGCCGGACAGGAGTATGAAAAACTGTTTTTT.

V is TRBV19 and J is TRBJ1-2; the D gene is possibly TRBD1 (6 bases). This CDR3 is built from 14 residues. The V end lost 4 bases, the J end lost 7 bases, and 16 bases lay between the germline ends. Germline V gene lookup returns CDR1 LNHDA and CDR2 SQIVND (reference sequence). CDR3 sequence reads: CASSNRQARSGYTF. CDR3 nucleotides: TGTGCCAGTAGTAACCGACAGGCCCGGAGTGGCTACACCTTC. Based on the CDR3 plus reference TRBV19 and TRBJ1-2, the full variable domain is DGGITQSPKYLFRKEGQNVTLSCEQNLNHDAMYWYRQDPGQGLRLIYYSQIVNDFQKGDIAEGYSVSREKKESFPLTVTSAQKNPTAFYLCASSNRQARSGYTFGSGTRLTVV.

V is TRBV7-9 and J is TRBJ1-3; D is possibly TRBD1 (5 bases). The CDR3 covers 15 residues. Germline values: CDR1 SEHNR, CDR2 FQNEAQ (reference sequence). With 3 bases removed from V and 3 bases from J, the gap between germline ends came to 12 bases. The chain's CDR3 is CASSFGGVVGNTIYF. The CDR3 nucleotides read TGTGCCAGCAGCTTTGGGGGGGTGGTTGGAAACACCATATATTTT.

J is TRBJ1-4 and V is TRBV24-1; a weak D match, TRBD1 (6 bases). V lost 9 bases to trimming and J lost 8 bases, with 18 bases between them. The CDR3 is made up of 14 amino acids. Germline values: CDR1 KGHDR, CDR2 SFDVKD. The CDR3 loop reads CATSGAGEGEKLFF. In nucleotides, the CDR3 is TGTGCCACCTCTGGGGCAGGGGAAGGAGAAAAACTGTTTTTT.

Regarding this clone: The sample has other DNA sequences that encode this CDR3 too. CDR3 protein: CASSLGGLSGNTIYF. The CDR3 DNA follows: TGTGCCAGCAGCTTAGGAGGTTTGTCTGGAAACACCATATATTTT. The V call is TRBV7-9, the J call TRBJ1-3; D remains ambiguous. Trimming took off 1 base at V and 1 base at J, with 8 bases between the two ends. Germline V CDR1 and CDR2: SEHNR, FQNEAQ (reference sequence). The CDR3 is 15 amino acids.